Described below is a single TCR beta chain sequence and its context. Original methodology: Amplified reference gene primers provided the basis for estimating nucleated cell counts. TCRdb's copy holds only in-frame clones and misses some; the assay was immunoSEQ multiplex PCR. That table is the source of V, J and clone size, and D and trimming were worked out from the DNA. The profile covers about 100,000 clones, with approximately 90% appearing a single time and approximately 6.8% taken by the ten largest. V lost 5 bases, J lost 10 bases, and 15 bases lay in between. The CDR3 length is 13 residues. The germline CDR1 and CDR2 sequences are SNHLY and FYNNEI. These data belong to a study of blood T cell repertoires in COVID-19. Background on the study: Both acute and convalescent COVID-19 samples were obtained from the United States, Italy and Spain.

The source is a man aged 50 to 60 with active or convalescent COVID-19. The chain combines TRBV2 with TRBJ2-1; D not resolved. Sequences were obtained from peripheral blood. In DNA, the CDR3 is TGTGCCAGCAGTCCGGGTCTTCCGAGGGAGCAGTTCTTC. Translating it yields CASSPGLPREQFF. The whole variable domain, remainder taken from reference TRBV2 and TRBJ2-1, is EPEVTQTPSHQVTQMGQEVILRCVPISNHLYFYWYRQILGQKVEFLVSFYNNEISEKSEIFDDQFSVERPDGSNFTLKIRSTKLEDSAMYFCASSPGLPREQFFGPGTRLTVL.